These 27 T cell receptor beta chains were all obtained from the same sample, sequenced in a study of blood T cell repertoires in COVID-19. Only in-frame clones appear in the TCRdb table, and some are missing; sequencing was by immunoSEQ multiplex PCR. The repertoire has 310,000 or so clones, around 91% of them found once; the top ten carry 1.7%. The sequencing input was PBMCs or T cells enriched from blood (not recorded which). The source is a woman aged 18-29 years with acute COVID-19.

The chain recombines TRBV3-1 (or the pseudogene TRBV3-2) with TRBJ1-1; no clear D. Germline CDR1 reads LGHDT; CDR2 reads YNNKEL (reference sequence). CDR3 size: 14 residues. V was trimmed by 4 bases and J by 0 bases, leaving 9 bases between them. The CDR3 region has the DNA TGTGCCAGCAGCCGAGCCCCAATGAACACTGAAGCTTTCTTT. It encodes CASSRAPMNTEAFF.

The rearrangement joins TRBV4-1 to TRBJ1-3; D gene unclear. This CDR3 region has 17 residues. The V end lost 4 bases, the J end lost 0 bases, and 16 bases lay between the germline ends. Germline assignment: CDR1 MGHRA and CDR2 YSYEKL. Here the CDR3 DNA reads TGCGCCAGCAGCCTTGGCTGGAGCCCGAACTCTGGAAACACCATATATTTT. Translated, it gives CASSLGWSPNSGNTIYF.

The chain employs TRBV7-2 and TRBJ1-2; unclear D gene. CDR1 and CDR2 from the germline V gene are SGHTA and FQGNSA. This CDR3 has 13 amino acids. Trimming took 2 bases from V and 4 from J, leaving 8 bases between them. CDR3 nucleotides: TGTGCCAGCAGCTTAAGGACTGTCTATGGCTACACCTTC. Translated, it gives CASSLRTVYGYTF.

V usage is TRBV28 and J usage is TRBJ2-1, with 12 bases identical to TRBD2. The CDR3 spans 17 residues. V was pared by 3 bases and J by 9 bases, with 12 bases of the junction left unmatched. Per the germline V gene, CDR1 is MDHEN and CDR2 is SYDVKM. In nucleotides, the CDR3 is TGTGCCAGCAGTTTCTGGACTAGCGGGAAGTCTAGGGGTGAGCAGTTCTTC. It is translated as CASSFWTSGKSRGEQFF.

The chain combines TRBV19 with TRBJ2-7; maybe TRBD1 (5 bases). Germline CDR1 reads LNHDA; CDR2 reads SQIVND (reference sequence). This CDR3 spans 14 amino acids. The V and J ends lost 3 bases and 5 bases respectively, with 14 bases between them. CDR3 sequence (DNA): TGTGCCAGTAGTATTGGGCAGGGATTAAACGAGCAGTACTTC. This encodes CASSIGQGLNEQYF.

The V call is TRBV7-8, the J call TRBJ2-2, with D perhaps TRBD2 (6 bases). The CDR3 length is 16 residues. The V gene lost 5 bases and the J gene lost 0 bases, with 13 bases spanning the gap. From germline, CDR1 is SGHVS and CDR2 FQNEAQ. The CDR3 here is CASSTTGTSNTGELFF. CDR3 sequence (DNA): TGTGCCAGCAGCACGACCGGGACTTCGAACACCGGGGAGCTGTTTTTT. Complete variable domain (other parts from reference TRBV7-8 and TRBJ2-2): GAGVSQSPRYKVAKRGQDVALRCDPISGHVSLFWYQQALGQGPEFLTYFQNEAQLDKSGLPSDRFFAERPEGSVSTLKIQRTQQEDSAVYLCASSTTGTSNTGELFFGEGSRLTVL.

As DNA, the CDR3 is TGTGCCAGTAGTTCTCTAGGGACGGACTATAATCAGCCCCAGCATTTT. It encodes CASSSLGTDYNQPQHF. This chain links TRBV19 with TRBJ1-5, with a weak D call TRBD1 (5 bases). The germline V and J ends were trimmed by 5 bases and 4 bases, with 18 bases remaining between them. The CDR3 extends over 16 amino acids. Germline V CDR1 and CDR2: LNHDA, SQIVND (reference sequence).

A few counts support this clone. The rearrangement joins TRBV19 to TRBJ2-1; TRBD1 matches at 9 bases. This CDR3 is 15 amino acids long. The J segment lost 5 bases and the V segment lost 6 bases, leaving 8 bases of the junction unmatched. Germline V gene lookup returns CDR1 LNHDA and CDR2 SQIVND (reference sequence). The CDR3 sequence is CASSIPGQGNNEQFF. Written as DNA, the CDR3 is TGTGCCAGTAGCATACCCGGACAGGGGAACAATGAGCAGTTCTTC.

J is TRBJ2-3 and V is TRBV5-1, with D possibly being TRBD2 (6 bases). Trimming took off 2 bases at V and 0 bases at J, with 16 bases between the two ends. Looked up from germline, CDR1 is SGHRS and CDR2 is YFSETQ. This CDR3 region has 17 residues. The CDR3 spells CASSFGLAITSTDTQYF. The CDR3 DNA follows: TGCGCCAGCAGCTTCGGTCTAGCGATCACTAGCACAGATACGCAGTATTTT.

This clone was seen once. V usage is TRBV18 and J usage is TRBJ2-1; TRBD2 aligns across 12 bases. With 5 bases clipped from V and 7 bases from J, the junction kept 18 bases outside the gene matches. There are 19 residues in the CDR3. CDR1 is KGHSH and CDR2 is LQKENI in the germline V gene. CDR3 nucleotides: TGTGCCAGCTCAAACCCGGGACTAGCGGGCCGGACCCTCTGGAATGAGCAGTTCTTC. It translates to CASSNPGLAGRTLWNEQFF. Together with reference TRBV18 and TRBJ2-1, the CDR3 gives the full variable domain: NAGVMQNPRHLVRRRGQEARLRCSPMKGHSHVYWYRQLPEEGLKFMVYLQKENIIDESGMPKERFSAEFPKEGPSILRIQQVVRGDSAAYFCASSNPGLAGRTLWNEQFFGPGTRLTVL.

This rearrangement joins TRBV7-8 to TRBJ1-2; D may be TRBD1 (6 bases). V lost 5 bases, J lost 2 bases, and 12 bases lay in between. CDR3 length: 14 residues. Germline V gene data show CDR1 as SGHVS and CDR2 as FQNEAQ. DNA for the CDR3: TGTGCCAGCAGCCTCATGACAGGAAACTATGGCTACACCTTC. Translation gives CASSLMTGNYGYTF.

J is TRBJ2-1 and V is TRBV30, with 7 bases aligning to TRBD2. Germline-derived CDR1 and CDR2 are GTSNPN and SVGIG (reference sequence). This CDR3 spans 18 amino acids. Trimming cost V 0 bases and J 0 bases; bases outside gene matches: 11. The CDR3 DNA is TGTGCCTGGAGTGTGTTCGGGAGGTTGGGGAGCTCCTACAATGAGCAGTTCTTC. Its translation is CAWSVFGRLGSSYNEQFF.

The genes are TRBV7-9 and TRBJ2-2; D possibly corresponds to TRBD2 (5 bases). The V gene lost 5 bases and the J gene lost 2 bases, with 24 bases spanning the gap. The germline V gene encodes CDR1 SEHNR and CDR2 FQNEAQ (reference sequence). The CDR3 loop spans 19 amino acids. The CDR3 sequence: CASSLRTPQGHLNTGELFF. The CDR3 DNA reads as TGTGCCAGCAGCCTACGGACTCCCCAAGGGCACCTCAACACCGGGGAGCTGTTTTTT.

This clone was seen at least ten times. The V gene is TRBV6-5, the J gene TRBJ2-7; D is perhaps TRBD2 (5 bases). CDR1 and CDR2 from the germline V gene are MNHEY and SVGAGI. CDR3 size: 15 residues. V lost 7 bases and J lost 7, with 23 bases in between. The DNA of the CDR3 is TGTGCCAGCAACCTATTTAGTGGGGAGACGGGTGAGCAGTACTTC. This codes for CASNLFSGETGEQYF.

The CDR3 loop reads CASSPTSGRASGELFF. DNA for the CDR3: TGTGCCAGCAGCCCAACTAGCGGGAGGGCCTCCGGGGAGCTGTTTTTT. The rearrangement joins TRBV9 to TRBJ2-2, with TRBD2 matching over 13 bases. J lost 6 bases, V lost 4 bases, and 6 bases had no gene match. Germline values: CDR1 SGDLS, CDR2 YYNGEE. The CDR3 has 16 residues.

This sequence joins TRBV29-1 and TRBJ1-1; D is uncertain. The CDR3 is made up of 13 amino acids. V was shortened by 4 bases and J by 0 bases, with 9 bases between the two germline ends. Germline V gives CDR1 SQVTM, CDR2 ANQGSEA. CDR3 amino acids: CSVAGRLNTEAFF. CDR3 nucleotides: TGCAGCGTTGCTGGCCGATTGAACACTGAAGCTTTCTTT.

The sample holds one count of this clone. This rearrangement joins TRBV18 to TRBJ2-1, with 8 bases that match TRBD1. Germline V gives CDR1 KGHSH, CDR2 LQKENI. The length of the CDR3 is 15 residues. V trimming: 6 bases; J trimming: 5 bases; junction bases outside the gene matches: 9. The CDR3 loop reads CASSRTGGSDNEQFF. The CDR3 region has the DNA TGTGCCAGCTCGCGCACAGGGGGATCCGACAATGAGCAGTTCTTC.

The chain is built from TRBV5-1 and TRBJ2-1, with 9 bases identical to TRBD2. After removal of 0 bases from V and 4 bases from J, the junction contained 5 bases not matched to a gene. CDR3 length equals 16 residues. Germline-derived CDR1 and CDR2 are SGHRS and YFSETQ. CDR3 amino acids: CASSLAAGGPYNEQFF. The CDR3 DNA follows: TGCGCCAGCAGCTTGGCGGCGGGAGGGCCATACAATGAGCAGTTCTTC. The full variable domain, with the rest looked up from reference TRBV5-1 and TRBJ2-1, is KAGVTQTPRYLIKTRGQQVTLSCSPISGHRSVSWYQQTPGQGLQFLFEYFSETQRNKGNFPGRFSGRQFSNSRSEMNVSTLELGDSALYLCASSLAAGGPYNEQFFGPGTRLTVL.

The genes are TRBV11-3 and TRBJ2-7; no clear D gene. Trimming pared 1 base from V and 2 bases from J, leaving 6 bases between. The CDR3 consists of 13 residues. Germline V gene data show CDR1 as SGHNT and CDR2 as YENEEA. This CDR3 is CASSLGGTYEQYF. The CDR3 DNA follows: TGTGCCAGCAGCTTAGGCGGCACCTACGAGCAGTACTTC.

The chain links TRBV7-9 to TRBJ2-3; tentatively, D is TRBD2 (8 bases). The germline gives CDR1 SEHNR, CDR2 FQNEAQ (reference sequence). With 5 bases removed from V and 5 bases from J, the gap between germline ends came to 23 bases. This CDR3 spans 17 amino acids. CDR3 sequence: CASSPPREGRGGDTQYF. The DNA of the CDR3 is TGTGCCAGCAGCCCCCCTCGGGAGGGCAGGGGGGGAGATACGCAGTATTTT.

The V call is TRBV10-1, the J call TRBJ2-1; TRBD2 matches at 12 bases. The V segment lost 6 bases and the J segment 7 bases; nucleotides outside the gene matches: 7. Germline CDR1 and CDR2: WNHNN and SYGVQD (reference sequence). This CDR3 comprises 15 residues. CDR3 in DNA: TGCGCCAGCAGCCGGTCGACTAGCGGGAGAAATGAGCAGTTCTTC. Protein sequence: CASSRSTSGRNEQFF.

This clone appeared a single time. The J gene is TRBJ1-1, the V gene TRBV11-2; D is ambiguous. The germline CDR1 and CDR2 sequences are SGHAT and FQNNGV. The CDR3 runs to 12 residues. With 1 base removed from V and 6 bases from J, the gap between germline ends came to 6 bases. Here the CDR3 reads CASSLVRPEAFF. The CDR3 DNA reads as TGTGCCAGCAGCTTAGTGAGGCCTGAAGCTTTCTTT.

This clone was observed once. The chain has TRBV19 and TRBJ1-1; D is unresolved. V was shortened by 8 bases and J by 0 bases, with 13 bases between the two germline ends. Looked up from germline, CDR1 is LNHDA and CDR2 is SQIVND (reference sequence). The CDR3 totals 14 residues. Here the CDR3 reads CASHSNIMNTEAFF. The DNA for the CDR3 is TGTGCCAGTCATTCGAACATTATGAACACTGAAGCTTTCTTT.

The chain combines TRBV24-1 with TRBJ1-2; no definite D call. V was cut by 1 base and J by 0 bases, with 5 bases left in between. The CDR3 has 14 residues. Looked up from germline, CDR1 is KGHDR and CDR2 is SFDVKD. The CDR3 sequence: CATSDFTANYGYTF. CDR3 in DNA: TGTGCCACCAGTGATTTTACAGCTAACTATGGCTACACCTTC.

This clone is a singleton in its sample. The V and J genes are TRBV2 and TRBJ1-5; TRBD1 aligns across 12 bases. Germline-derived CDR1 and CDR2 are SNHLY and FYNNEI. The CDR3 consists of 17 residues. The J segment lost 6 bases and the V segment lost 5 bases, leaving 11 bases of the junction unmatched. The CDR3 coding sequence is TGTGCCAGCAGTATCACGGGACAGGGGGCGCGTGGTCAGCCCCAGCATTTT. Amino acid sequence: CASSITGQGARGQPQHF.

This clone is a singleton in its sample. The J gene is TRBJ2-3, the V gene TRBV3-1 (or the pseudogene TRBV3-2); 9 nucleotides agree with TRBD1. Germline V gene sequence: CDR1 LGHDT, CDR2 YNNKEL (reference sequence). The CDR3 consists of 15 residues. V was pared by 1 base and J by 4 bases, with 3 bases of the junction left unmatched. CDR3 sequence: CASSQVRQGADTQYF. In DNA form, the CDR3 reads TGTGCCAGCAGCCAAGTCCGACAGGGGGCAGATACGCAGTATTTT.

V and J are TRBV19 and TRBJ1-5; D possibly corresponds to TRBD1 (5 bases). The length of the CDR3 is 18 residues. The germline V gene has CDR1 LNHDA and CDR2 SQIVND (reference sequence). V lost 3 bases and J lost 0, with 18 bases in between. The CDR3 here is CASSMGLLQGNSNQPQHF. The CDR3 DNA sequence: TGTGCCAGTAGTATGGGCCTCCTTCAGGGTAATAGCAATCAGCCCCAGCATTTT.